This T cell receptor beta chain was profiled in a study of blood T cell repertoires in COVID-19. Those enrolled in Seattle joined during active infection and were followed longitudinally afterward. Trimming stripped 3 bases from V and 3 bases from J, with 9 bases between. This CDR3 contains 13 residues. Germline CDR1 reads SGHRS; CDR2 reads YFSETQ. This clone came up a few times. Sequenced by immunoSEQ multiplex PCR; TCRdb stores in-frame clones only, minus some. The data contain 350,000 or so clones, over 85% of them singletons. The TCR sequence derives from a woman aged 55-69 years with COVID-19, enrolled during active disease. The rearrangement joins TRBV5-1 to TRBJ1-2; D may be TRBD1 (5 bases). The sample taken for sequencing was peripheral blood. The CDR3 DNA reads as TGCGCCAGCAGCTACCAGGGTGACTATGGCTACACCTTC. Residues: CASSYQGDYGYTF.